Each of the 27 T cell receptor beta chains below was sequenced from the same sample in a study of patients and donors after allogeneic stem cell transplantation. TCRdb reprocessed the RT-PCR reads with MiXCR, giving one entry per CDR3 protein. Of 110,000 or so distinct CDR3 sequences detected, 35% to 45% appear once; the ten largest clones hold 25% to 35%. Source material: blood, either unsorted or a sorted T cell fraction (not recorded which). Receptors originate from a human donor who was either an allogeneic HSCT recipient or a stem cell or donor lymphocyte infusion donor (not recorded which). It is not recorded whose cells these are; they may come from a transplant donor.

The gene calls are TRBV12-3 or TRBV12-4 and TRBJ2-7; no clear D gene. V was trimmed by 4 bases and J by 1 base, leaving 11 bases between them. The CDR3 covers 14 residues. The CDR3 reads CASSSDRVSYEQYF. CDR3 sequence (DNA): TGTGCCAGCAGTTCCGACCGGGTGTCCTACGAGCAGTACTTC.

This chain uses TRBV29-1 with TRBJ2-7; D may be TRBD1 (6 bases). Trimming pared 5 bases from V and 2 bases from J, leaving 10 bases between. The CDR3 has 12 amino acids. CDR1 is SQVTM and CDR2 is ANQGSEA in the germline V gene. The CDR3: CSVMKGAYEQYF. DNA for the CDR3: TGCAGCGTTATGAAGGGGGCCTACGAGCAGTACTTC.

The chain carries TRBV20-1 and TRBJ2-1; D might be TRBD2 (5 bases). The CDR3 contains 12 residues. Per germline, CDR1 DFQATT and CDR2 SNEGSKA (reference sequence). V lost 1 base, J lost 6 bases, and 7 bases lay in between. The DNA of the CDR3 is TGCAGTGCTAGAGGTAGCGTCAATGAGCAGTTCTTC. Translating gives CSARGSVNEQFF.

This clonotype has only a few counts. V is TRBV20-1 and J is TRBJ2-7; 8 nucleotides match TRBD2. With 4 bases clipped from V and 2 bases from J, the junction kept 7 bases outside the gene matches. The CDR3 contains 14 residues. Germline-derived CDR1 and CDR2 are DFQATT and SNEGSKA (reference sequence). The CDR3 here is CSAIRTSRAYEQYF. The CDR3 DNA sequence: TGCAGTGCTATCCGGACTAGCAGGGCCTACGAGCAGTACTTC.

This chain connects TRBV20-1 to TRBJ1-2; TRBD1 matches 7 bases. The CDR3 consists of 13 residues. Germline-derived CDR1 and CDR2 are DFQATT and SNEGSKA (reference sequence). The V gene end was trimmed by 3 bases and the J gene end by 0 bases; junction bases not matched to a gene: 1. The CDR3 protein is CSASGTANYGYTF. As DNA, the CDR3 is TGCAGTGCTAGTGGGACAGCTAACTATGGCTACACCTTC.

The rearrangement uses TRBV20-1 and TRBJ2-7, with D perhaps assigned TRBD1 or TRBD2 (5 bases each). From germline, CDR1 is DFQATT and CDR2 SNEGSKA (reference sequence). The CDR3 is made up of 16 amino acids. V was shortened by 0 bases and J by 3 bases, with 18 bases between the two germline ends. CDR3 sequence: CSARDQRGVIVYEQYF. The CDR3, as DNA: TGCAGTGCTAGAGATCAACGGGGCGTTATTGTCTACGAGCAGTACTTC.

The J gene is TRBJ2-3, the V gene TRBV29-1, with D possibly TRBD2 on 6 matching bases. The CDR3 covers 12 residues. V shed 5 bases and J shed 2 bases, with 8 bases lying between them. Germline-derived CDR1 and CDR2 are SQVTM and ANQGSEA. The CDR3: CSVSGFTDTQYF. The DNA of the CDR3 is TGCAGCGTTAGCGGGTTCACAGATACGCAGTATTTT.

The chain has TRBV18 and TRBJ2-1; 8 bases agree with TRBD2. The length of the CDR3 is 15 residues. With 6 bases clipped from V and 1 base from J, the junction kept 5 bases outside the gene matches. Looked up from germline, CDR1 is KGHSH and CDR2 is LQKENI. CDR3 DNA sequence: TGTGCCAGCTCCCCCGGGACTAGGTCCTACAATGAGCAGTTCTTC. Protein sequence: CASSPGTRSYNEQFF.

This chain connects TRBV6-5 to TRBJ2-4; no clear D. Trimming stripped 9 bases from V and 1 base from J, with 10 bases between. This CDR3 contains 13 residues. Germline loops: CDR1 MNHEY, CDR2 SVGAGI. CDR3 protein: CARKGSAKNIQYF. The DNA of the CDR3 is TGTGCCAGAAAGGGTTCGGCCAAAAACATTCAGTACTTC.

The chain employs TRBV18 and TRBJ2-3; D call uncertain. CDR1 and CDR2 (germline): KGHSH, LQKENI. V was clipped by 3 bases and J by 6 bases, with 13 bases between them. The CDR3 has 14 amino acids. The CDR3 reads CASSPYLDSDTQYF. DNA of the CDR3: TGTGCCAGCTCACCCTATCTAGATTCGGATACGCAGTATTTT. Supplemented by reference TRBV18 and TRBJ2-3, the full variable domain reads NAGVMQNPRHLVRRRGQEARLRCSPMKGHSHVYWYRQLPEEGLKFMVYLQKENIIDESGMPKERFSAEFPKEGPSILRIQQVVRGDSAAYFCASSPYLDSDTQYFGPGTRLTVL.

The gene calls are TRBV12-3 or TRBV12-4 and TRBJ1-5, with D maybe TRBD1 (5 bases). The CDR3 extends over 15 amino acids. Trimming shortened V by 6 bases and J by 1 base, and 13 bases separated the two germline ends. CDR3 loop: CASSFGAGSNQPQHF. The CDR3 nucleotides are TGTGCCAGCAGCTTCGGGGCAGGAAGCAATCAGCCCCAGCATTTT.

The table lists this clonotype with a few counts. The chain recombines TRBV11-3 with TRBJ2-7; D call uncertain. CDR1 SGHNT and CDR2 YENEEA come from the germline V gene. The CDR3 sequence is 11 residues long. The ends were cut back, 5 bases at V and 4 bases at J, with 6 bases in the middle. The CDR3 reads CASSTHYEQYF. The CDR3 DNA reads TGTGCCAGCAGCACCCATTACGAGCAGTACTTC.

This clonotype was detected ten times or more. This chain uses TRBV29-1 with TRBJ2-4, with 7 bases that match TRBD2. Per the germline V gene, CDR1 is SQVTM and CDR2 is ANQGSEA. This CDR3 comprises 15 residues. V trimming: 6 bases; J trimming: 0 bases; junction bases outside the gene matches: 8. The CDR3 DNA reads TGCAGCGTAAGGACTAGTTCCTTAGCCAAAAACATTCAGTACTTC. Protein: CSVRTSSLAKNIQYF.

Only a few counts were recorded for this clonotype. The chain carries TRBV15 and TRBJ1-5; D uncertain. There are 14 residues in the CDR3. The V gene's germline CDR1 is LNHNV and CDR2 YYDKDF (reference sequence). V dropped 7 bases and J dropped 7 bases, with 17 bases sitting between them. The CDR3: CATNRVYPGQPQHF. In DNA form, the CDR3 reads TGTGCCACCAACCGGGTCTACCCCGGGCAGCCCCAGCATTTT.

This chain links TRBV12-3 or TRBV12-4 with TRBJ1-1, with 7 bases aligning to TRBD1. The length of the CDR3 is 16 residues. V dropped 5 bases and J dropped 4; count of bases not matched to a gene: 13. CDR3 region: CASSLPPDRVGTEAFF. The CDR3 nucleotides read TGTGCCAGCAGTCTCCCCCCCGACAGGGTCGGCACTGAAGCTTTCTTT.

This clonotype has more than one count but fewer than ten. V usage is TRBV7-8 and J usage is TRBJ2-1; 11 bases fit TRBD1. V lost 2 bases and J lost 7; bases outside the gene matches: 7. CDR3 size: 16 residues. Germline V CDR1 and CDR2: SGHVS, FQNEAQ. The CDR3 nucleotides read TGTGCCAGCAGCTTACAGGGGACAGGGGGAGGGAATGAGCAGTTCTTC. It encodes CASSLQGTGGGNEQFF.

This clonotype was recorded a few times. The chain employs TRBV7-8 and TRBJ1-6; 7 positions agree with TRBD1. Unmatched junction bases numbered 15, after V lost 5 bases and J lost 8 bases. This CDR3 spans 17 amino acids. CDR1 is SGHVS and CDR2 is FQNEAQ in the germline V gene. The CDR3 nucleotides are TGTGCCAGCAGCCTCCTTGGCCGATTCACAGGGGATTCACCCCTCCACTTT. Protein sequence: CASSLLGRFTGDSPLHF.

This clonotype was counted between two and nine times. The chain couples TRBV20-1 to TRBJ2-1; D unresolved. Trimming took 5 bases from V and 0 from J, leaving 8 bases between them. This CDR3 contains 13 residues. The germline V gene has CDR1 DFQATT and CDR2 SNEGSKA (reference sequence). The CDR3 loop is CSARRASYNEQFF. CDR3 bases: TGCAGTGCTCGTAGGGCCTCCTACAATGAGCAGTTCTTC.

A few counts support this clonotype. The chain has TRBV12-3 or TRBV12-4 and TRBJ1-5; a possible D gene is TRBD1 (6 bases). Trimming stripped 6 bases from V and 0 bases from J, with 12 bases between. The CDR3 extends over 15 amino acids. CDR3 sequence: CASSMDSISNQPQHF. In DNA, the CDR3 is TGTGCCAGCAGCATGGACAGCATTAGCAATCAGCCCCAGCATTTT.

The chain recombines TRBV28 with TRBJ2-7; D might be TRBD2 (5 bases). The CDR3 length is 13 residues. The germline gives CDR1 MDHEN, CDR2 SYDVKM. Trimming removed 6 bases at V and 3 bases at J, with 12 bases between. The CDR3 DNA reads TGTGCCAGCAGAAACAGCGGCTTCTACGAGCAGTACTTC. As protein: CASRNSGFYEQYF.

V and J are TRBV10-3 and TRBJ2-1, with 7 bases that match TRBD1. The CDR3 is made up of 14 amino acids. CDR1 and CDR2 (germline): ENHRY, SYGVKD. The V and J ends lost 10 bases and 5 bases, in that order; junction bases with no gene match: 11. This CDR3 reads CASEQGNRDNEQFF. Here the CDR3 DNA reads TGTGCCAGCGAACAGGGGAACCGAGACAATGAGCAGTTCTTC.

CDR3 region: CASSYFNPKDTQYF. CDR3 sequence (DNA): TGTGCCAGCAGTTACTTTAACCCGAAAGATACGCAGTATTTT. This chain joins TRBV6-2 or TRBV6-3 and TRBJ2-3; D unclear. Germline V gives CDR1 MNHEY, CDR2 SVGEGT. The CDR3 covers 14 residues. Trimming removed 1 base from V and 5 bases from J, with 10 bases in between.

This clonotype was recorded a few times. The chain joins TRBV7-9 to TRBJ1-5, with 8 nucleotides matching TRBD1. Germline CDR1 is SEHNR and CDR2 is FQNEAQ (reference sequence). The CDR3 loop spans 15 amino acids. V was pared by 5 bases and J by 6 bases, with 9 bases of the junction left unmatched. The CDR3 protein is CASSPGQGRGQPQHF. The DNA of the CDR3 is TGTGCCAGCAGCCCCGGACAGGGTCGGGGTCAGCCCCAGCATTTT.

The chain combines TRBV6-5 with TRBJ2-5; no clear D gene. V was trimmed by 4 bases and J by 2 bases, leaving 11 bases between them. There are 14 residues in the CDR3. Looked up from germline, CDR1 is MNHEY and CDR2 is SVGAGI. The CDR3 is CASSFGPKQETQYF. CDR3 in DNA: TGTGCCAGCAGTTTCGGACCAAAACAAGAGACCCAGTACTTC.

The chain has TRBV12-3 or TRBV12-4 and TRBJ2-3; TRBD1 might be the D (6 bases). The CDR3 covers 14 residues. Trimming shortened V by 3 bases and J by 3 bases, and 10 bases separated the two germline ends. The CDR3 protein is CASSFRGGTDTQYF. The CDR3 DNA reads as TGTGCCAGCAGTTTCAGGGGTGGTACAGATACGCAGTATTTT.

V usage is TRBV12-3 or TRBV12-4 and J usage is TRBJ1-2; D might be TRBD1 (6 bases). With 4 bases removed from V and 2 bases from J, the gap between germline ends came to 11 bases. This CDR3 has 14 residues. The CDR3 sequence: CASSSPTGNYGYTF. The CDR3 DNA follows: TGTGCCAGCAGTTCTCCGACAGGAAACTATGGCTACACCTTC.

This clonotype was recorded once. A read error is likely, as this CDR3 ends without the conserved phenylalanine or tryptophan. This rearrangement joins TRBV10-3 to TRBJ2-3; either TRBD1 or TRBD2 may fit D (5 bases each). Germline values: CDR1 ENHRY, CDR2 SYGVKD. The CDR3 contains 13 residues. Between the trimmed V and J ends, which lost 7 bases and 3 bases, there was a span of 11 bases. The CDR3 nucleotides are TGTGCCATCATGGCAGGGAGAACAGATACGCAGTATTCT. Translating it yields CAIMAGRTDTQYS.